The present entry profiles one T cell receptor beta chain with its context. Its antigen is not known. At the Johns Hopkins FTIC core, DNA taken from cultured CD4+ T cells was sequenced by way of the Oncomine TCR Beta short-read assay. From the PCR reads, TCRdb called clonotypes with MiXCR, one entry per CDR3 protein. Of 12,000 or so distinct CDR3 sequences in the sample, roughly 61% were seen once. Trimming at V came to 1 base and at J to 3 bases, leaving 9 bases not matched to a gene. The V gene's germline CDR1 is SEHNR and CDR2 FQNEAQ (reference sequence). This CDR3 comprises 17 residues. Treatment given: approximately nine-day PBMC culture with coronavirus spike peptide pools or control peptides (ViraFEST assay). Cell culture was performed with 2.2 million or so PBMCs per well in the presence of around 9.4 IU/ml IL-2 and approximately 10 ug/ml peptide pools. This sample stems from a study of vaccination and CD4 T cells after COVID-19. Study context: Sampling after COVID took place at a median of 101 days (range 35 to 161) following diagnosis. Control cultures used a CEFX viral epitope pool, an HIV-1 Nef peptide pool, or no peptide.

The sample comprised CD4+ T cells from blood, cultured in vitro. V is TRBV7-9 and J is TRBJ2-1, with TRBD2 matching over 7 bases. The sequence derives from a human donor who had recovered from COVID-19. In DNA, the CDR3 is TGTGCCAGCAGCTTAGGTGCGGGAGTATCTGGCTACAATGAGCAGTTCTTC. Translating it yields CASSLGAGVSGYNEQFF.